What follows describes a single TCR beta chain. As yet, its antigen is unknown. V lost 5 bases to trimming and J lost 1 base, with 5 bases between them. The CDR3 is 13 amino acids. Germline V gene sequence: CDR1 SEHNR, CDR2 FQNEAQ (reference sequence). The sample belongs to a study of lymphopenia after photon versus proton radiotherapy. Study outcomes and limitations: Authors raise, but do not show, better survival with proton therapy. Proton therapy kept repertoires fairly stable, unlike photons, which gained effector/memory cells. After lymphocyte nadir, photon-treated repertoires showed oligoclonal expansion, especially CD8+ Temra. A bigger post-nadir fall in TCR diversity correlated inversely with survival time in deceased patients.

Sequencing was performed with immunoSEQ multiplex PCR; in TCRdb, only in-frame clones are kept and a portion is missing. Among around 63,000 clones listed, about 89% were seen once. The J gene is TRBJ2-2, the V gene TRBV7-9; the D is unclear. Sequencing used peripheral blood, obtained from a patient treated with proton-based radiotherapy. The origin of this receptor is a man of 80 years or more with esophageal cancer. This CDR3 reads CASSRGNTGELFF. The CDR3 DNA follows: TGTGCCAGCAGCCGAGGGAACACCGGGGAGCTGTTTTTT.